The 6 T cell receptor beta chains listed next were all sequenced from one sample in a study of circulating tumor DNA in untreated peripheral T-cell lymphoma. This table comes from immunoSEQ multiplex PCR, and its TCRdb copy is limited to in-frame clones, with some not included. The table shows approximately 6,800 clones, with 60% to 80% occurring only once. The specimen was tumor tissue. These receptors all come from a human donor with peripheral T-cell lymphoma.

The gene calls are TRBV19 and TRBJ1-2; D may be TRBD1 (5 bases). V shed 6 bases and J shed 0 bases, with 11 bases lying between them. Germline lookup yields CDR1 LNHDA and CDR2 SQIVND (reference sequence). This CDR3 contains 14 residues. The CDR3 loop is CASSRQTSNYGYTF. In nucleotides, the CDR3 is TGTGCCAGTAGCCGACAGACTTCTAACTATGGCTACACCTTC.

The chain combines TRBV6-8 with TRBJ2-1; D is undetermined. CDR1 and CDR2 from the germline V gene are MNHGY and SAAAGT. The CDR3 has 14 amino acids. Trimming took off 0 bases at V and 5 bases at J, with 8 bases between the two ends. The CDR3 is CASSYSPRNNEQFF. For the CDR3, the DNA is TGTGCCAGCAGTTACTCCCCCAGGAACAATGAGCAGTTCTTC.

The V gene is TRBV19, the J gene TRBJ1-5; tentatively, D is TRBD1 (6 bases). Trimming pared 4 bases from V and 3 bases from J, leaving 13 bases between. Germline CDR1 LNHDA, CDR2 SQIVND (reference sequence). The CDR3 totals 15 residues. DNA of the CDR3: TGTGCCAGTAGTAGGGAAAGGGGGGCCAATCAGCCCCAGCATTTT. Translation: CASSRERGANQPQHF.

V and J are TRBV11-3 and TRBJ2-1; 13 positions match TRBD2. The CDR3 runs to 15 residues. V dropped 5 bases and J dropped 5; count of bases not matched to a gene: 3. Germline V gene data show CDR1 as SGHNT and CDR2 as YENEEA. The DNA of the CDR3 is TGTGCCAGCAGCCGCGGACTAGCGGGGGACAATGAGCAGTTCTTC. It encodes CASSRGLAGDNEQFF. The full variable domain, with the rest looked up from reference TRBV11-3 and TRBJ2-1, is EAGVVQSPRYKIIEKKQPVAFWCNPISGHNTLYWYLQNLGQGPELLIRYENEEAVDDSQLPKDRFSAERLKGVDSTLKIQPAELGDSAVYLCASSRGLAGDNEQFFGPGTRLTVL.

This sequence joins TRBV11-3 and TRBJ1-3; D is possibly TRBD1 (6 bases). Germline assignment: CDR1 SGHNT and CDR2 YENEEA. CDR3 length: 18 residues. V lost 1 base and J lost 4, with 20 bases in between. CDR3 in DNA: TGTGCCAGCAGCTTAGGTCTCTTGCGGGACACGATAGGAAACACCATATATTTT. Translating it yields CASSLGLLRDTIGNTIYF.

The chain joins TRBV1 to TRBJ2-3; the D call TRBD2 from the table was never checked on the DNA. TRBV1 is designated a pseudogene. The CDR3 sequence is 16 residues long. The CDR3 DNA reads TGCGCCAGCAGTCCTAGCGGGGGACCTAGCACAGATACGCAGTATTTT. Amino acids: CASSPSGGPSTDTQYF.